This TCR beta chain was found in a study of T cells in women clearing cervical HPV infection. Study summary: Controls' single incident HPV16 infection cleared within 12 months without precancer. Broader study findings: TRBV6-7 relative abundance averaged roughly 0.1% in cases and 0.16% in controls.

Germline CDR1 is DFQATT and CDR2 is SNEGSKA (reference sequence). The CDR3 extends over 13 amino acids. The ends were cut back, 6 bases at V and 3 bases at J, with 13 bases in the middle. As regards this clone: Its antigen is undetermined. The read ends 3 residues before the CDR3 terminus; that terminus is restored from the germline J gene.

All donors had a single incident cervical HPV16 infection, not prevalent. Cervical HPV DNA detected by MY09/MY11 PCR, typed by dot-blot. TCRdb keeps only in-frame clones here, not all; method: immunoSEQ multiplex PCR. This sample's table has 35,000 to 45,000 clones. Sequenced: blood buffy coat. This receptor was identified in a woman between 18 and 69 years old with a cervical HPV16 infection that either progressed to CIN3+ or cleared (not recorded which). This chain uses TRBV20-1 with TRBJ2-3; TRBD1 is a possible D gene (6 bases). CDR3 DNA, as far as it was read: TGCAGTGCCAGCCGGACAGCTACAGATACG. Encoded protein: CSASRTATDT. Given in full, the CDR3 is CSASRTATDTQYF.